A selection of T cell receptor beta chains follows, all from one sample in a study of T cells after yellow fever vaccination. TCRdb called the 5' RACE reads again in MiXCR, with one record for every CDR3 protein. Of hundreds of thousands of distinct CDR3 sequences in the sample, about 3.5% are singletons; the top ten hold 23%. Sample: PBMCs, taken on the day of the yellow fever booster vaccination. The receptors stem from a man aged 18 to 29 who received the YFV17D yellow fever vaccine. CDR3s include the opening cysteine and the closing phenylalanine or tryptophan. The D gene is left open where the match is weak.

V gene,D gene,CDR3 protein
TRBV20-1,TRBD1,CRGTGIENSYNEQFF
TRBV12-3/TRBV12-4,.,CASSSRISYEQYF
TRBV5-1,TRBD1,CASSIQGQGGGNEKLFF
TRBV7-3,.,CASSPTGAGIGVQYF
TRBV20-1,.,CSAFHRTDTQYF
TRBV28,TRBD1,CASSLWQGESDTQYF
TRBV5-1,TRBD2,CASRLEGRGTDTQYF
TRBV20-1,TRBD2,CSARDPSGGSSYNEQFF
TRBV9,.,CASSVAERGDTQYF
TRBV20-1,TRBD1,CSASSSGGYSPLHF
TRBV7-2,.,CASSLDAADTQYF
TRBV12-3/TRBV12-4,.,CAVMSGYGYTF
TRBV7-9,TRBD1,CASSNRGTGEFF
TRBV5-1,.,CASRTNTDTQYF
TRBV4-2,.,CASSQDLGGYYGYTF
TRBV10-3,.,CAISVEGEQYF
TRBV14,.,CASSTRPKHPEQYF
TRBV6-4,.,CASSEAAFDNEQFF
TRBV19,TRBD1,CARTRDSPTDTQYF
TRBV29-1,.,CSARSQGRNTGELFF